The clone carrying this T cell receptor (beta chain) was detected only once. No antigen is known for it. V shed 3 bases and J 6 bases; nucleotides not matched to a gene: 4. Per germline, CDR1 LNHDA and CDR2 SQIVND (reference sequence). The CDR3 runs 14 residues. Here immunoSEQ multiplex PCR was the method, and the copy in TCRdb shows in-frame clones only, minus some. The profile shows roughly 43,000 clones, roughly four fifths of them singletons. The data derive from a study of OX40 agonist ivuxolimab in advanced cancers. For the study at large: Participants averaged approximately 65 years of age (range about 23 to 80) and were 82.7% male.

General study results and limits: On average, CD8+ T cells showed a greater number of expanded clones than CD4+. Some of the nonresponding patients also showed low levels of normalized T-cell clonal expansion.

No patient had autoimmune disease or received systemic immunosuppression. The sequencing here drew on CD4+ or CD8+ T cells sorted from blood, taken in a trial of the OX40 agonist ivuxolimab. The sequence derives from an adult with an advanced solid tumor such as melanoma, head and neck, liver or kidney cancer. J is TRBJ2-3 and V is TRBV19; TRBD2 agrees at 9 bases. The DNA for the CDR3 is TGTGCCAGTAGTATGCGGGGGGGCCTGGATACGCAGTATTTT. It codes for CASSMRGGLDTQYF.